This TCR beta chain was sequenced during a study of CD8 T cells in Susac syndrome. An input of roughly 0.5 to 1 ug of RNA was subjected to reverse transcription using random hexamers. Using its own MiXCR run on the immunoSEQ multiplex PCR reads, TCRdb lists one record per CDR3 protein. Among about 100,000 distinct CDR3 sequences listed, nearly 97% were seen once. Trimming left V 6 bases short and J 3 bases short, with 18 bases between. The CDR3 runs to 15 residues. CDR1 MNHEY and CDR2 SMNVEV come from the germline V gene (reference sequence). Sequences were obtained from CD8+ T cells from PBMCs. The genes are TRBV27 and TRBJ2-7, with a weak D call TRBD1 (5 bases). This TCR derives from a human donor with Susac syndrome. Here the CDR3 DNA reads TGTGCCAGCAGACCCCGTCCGGACACCTACTACGAGCAGTACTTC. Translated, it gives CASRPRPDTYYEQYF.